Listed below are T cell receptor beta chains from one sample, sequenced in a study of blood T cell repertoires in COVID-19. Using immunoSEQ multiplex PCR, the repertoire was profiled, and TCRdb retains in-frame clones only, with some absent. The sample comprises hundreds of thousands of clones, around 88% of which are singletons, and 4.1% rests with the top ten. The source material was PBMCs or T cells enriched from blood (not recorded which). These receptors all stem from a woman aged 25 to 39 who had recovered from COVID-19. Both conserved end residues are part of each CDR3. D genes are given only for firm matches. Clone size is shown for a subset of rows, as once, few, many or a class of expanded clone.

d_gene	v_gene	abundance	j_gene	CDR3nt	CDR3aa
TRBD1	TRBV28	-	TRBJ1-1	TGTGCCAGCACCAAAGGGGGCACGAACACTGAAGCTTTCTTT	CASTKGGTNTEAFF
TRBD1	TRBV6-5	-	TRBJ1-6	TGTGCCAGCAGTTACTCGCTACAGGGGGTGGGATCACCCCTCCACTTT	CASSYSLQGVGSPLHF
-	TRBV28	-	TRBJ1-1	TGTGCCAGCACTAGGAACACTGAAGCTTTCTTT	CASTRNTEAFF
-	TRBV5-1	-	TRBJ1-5	TGCGCCAGCAGCCAGGGAGGGAGCAATCAGCCCCAGCATTTT	CASSQGGSNQPQHF
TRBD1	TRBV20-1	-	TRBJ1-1	TGCAGTGCTAGTGGGACAGGGGGCGCAAACACTGAAGCTTTCTTT	CSASGTGGANTEAFF
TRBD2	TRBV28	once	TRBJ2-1	TGTGCCAGCACCCGGACTAGCGGGAGCTCCTACAATGAGCAGTTCTTC	CASTRTSGSSYNEQFF
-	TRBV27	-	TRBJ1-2	TGTGCCAGCAGCCTACAGGTATTCGGCGGCTACACCTTC	CASSLQVFGGYTF
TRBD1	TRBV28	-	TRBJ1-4	TGTGCCAGCCGATCCCCCCACAGGGGCCTGAATGAAAAACTGTTTTTT	CASRSPHRGLNEKLFF
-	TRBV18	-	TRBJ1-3	TGTGCCAGCTCACCCCCCGGGGGTTCTGGAAACACCATATATTTT	CASSPPGGSGNTIYF
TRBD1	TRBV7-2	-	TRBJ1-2	TGTGCCAGCAGCTTAGGCCGACAGGGGATAGGCTACACCTTC	CASSLGRQGIGYTF
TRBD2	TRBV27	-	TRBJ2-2	TGTGCCAGCAGTTCCGGGACTAGCGGGAAGCACACCGGGGAGCTGTTTTTT	CASSSGTSGKHTGELFF
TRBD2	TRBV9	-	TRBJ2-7	TGTGCCAGCAGCGTAGCGGGAGGGGGATCCTACGAGCAGTACTTC	CASSVAGGGSYEQYF
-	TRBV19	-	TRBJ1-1	TGTGCCAGTAGTATCGGACAGCCCTTGAACACTGAAGCTTTCTTT	CASSIGQPLNTEAFF
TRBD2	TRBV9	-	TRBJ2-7	TGTGCCAGCAGCGTAGAGGCACTAGCGGGAGCCTACGAGCAGTACTTC	CASSVEALAGAYEQYF
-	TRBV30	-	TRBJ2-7	TGTGCCTGGAGTGTACGAGGATCCTACGAGCAGTACTTC	CAWSVRGSYEQYF
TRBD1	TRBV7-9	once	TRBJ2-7	TGTGCCAGCAGCTACGGACAGGGTGGCGAGCAGTACTTC	CASSYGQGGEQYF
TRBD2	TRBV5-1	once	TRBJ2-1	TGCGCCAGCAGCCAACAGGGCCCTAGCGGGAGCGGTGAGCAGTTCTTC	CASSQQGPSGSGEQFF
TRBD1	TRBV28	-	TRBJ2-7	TGTGCCAGCACCTTACAGGGGTACGAGCAGTACTTC	CASTLQGYEQYF
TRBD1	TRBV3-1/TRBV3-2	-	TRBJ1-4	TGTGCCAGCAGCCGACAGGGTAATGAAAAACTGTTTTTT	CASSRQGNEKLFF
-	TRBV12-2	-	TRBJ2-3	TGTGCAAGTCGGACTAGCCCCCGTCCCTGGAGAGGTGGGCACACAGATACGCAGTATTTT	CASRTSPRPWRGGHTDTQYF
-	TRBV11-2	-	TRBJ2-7	TGTGCCAGCAGCCACCCTCTTACGGGATCCTACGAGCAGTACTTC	CASSHPLTGSYEQYF
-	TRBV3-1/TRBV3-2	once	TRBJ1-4	TGTGCCAGCAGCCAAGCGAGGGAGGAAAAACTGTTTTTT	CASSQAREEKLFF
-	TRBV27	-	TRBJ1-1	TGTGCCAGCAGTTTCCGCCGGGACACTGAAGCTTTCTTT	CASSFRRDTEAFF
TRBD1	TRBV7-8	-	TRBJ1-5	TGTGCCAGCAGCTTAGGAGGTGGGACAGGTAATCAGCCCCAGCATTTT	CASSLGGGTGNQPQHF
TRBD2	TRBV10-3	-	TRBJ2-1	TGTGCCATCAAACTAGCGGCTAATGACAATGAGCAGTTCTTC	CAIKLAANDNEQFF
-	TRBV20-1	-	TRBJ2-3	TGCAGTGCCAACATCAGGGATACGCAGTATTTT	CSANIRDTQYF
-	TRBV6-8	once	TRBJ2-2	TGTGCCAGCAGACAGGATTCGGCCGGGGAGCTGTTTTTT	CASRQDSAGELFF
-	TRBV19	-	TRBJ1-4	TGTGCCAGTAGTATAGGTTGGGCAAATGAAAAACTGTTTTTT	CASSIGWANEKLFF
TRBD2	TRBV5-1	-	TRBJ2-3	TGCGCCAGCAGCTTGGCAGCTAGCGGGGGTACTAGCACAGATACGCAGTATTTT	CASSLAASGGTSTDTQYF
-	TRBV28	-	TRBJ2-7	TGTGCCAGCAGTTTAGTATTCCAGGGGTCGTATGAGCAGTACTTC	CASSLVFQGSYEQYF
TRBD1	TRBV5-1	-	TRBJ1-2	TGCGCCAGCAGCCAACGCGTAGGGACAGGGGATTACTATGGCTACACCTTC	CASSQRVGTGDYYGYTF
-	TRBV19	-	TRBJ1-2	TGTGCCAGTAGTATTAAGGGGAACTATGGCTACACCTTC	CASSIKGNYGYTF
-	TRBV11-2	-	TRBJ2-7	TGTGCCAGCAGCTTAGCGGGCAGGGTAAATTTGGAGCAGTACTTC	CASSLAGRVNLEQYF
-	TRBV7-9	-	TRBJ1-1	TGTGCCAGCAGCTTAGAATTGAGGACAGCCGTCGACACTGAAGCTTTCTTT	CASSLELRTAVDTEAFF
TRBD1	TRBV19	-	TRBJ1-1	TGTGCCAGTAGTACCTCGGGACAGCTGAACACTGAAGCTTTCTTT	CASSTSGQLNTEAFF
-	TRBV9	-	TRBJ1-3	TGTGCCAGCAGCGTAGATCCAGGAATTAGCTCTGGAAACACCATATATTTT	CASSVDPGISSGNTIYF
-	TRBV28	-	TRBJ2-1	TGTGCCAGCAGTGCAGGGGCCTCAGTCTCGAATGAGCAGTTCTTC	CASSAGASVSNEQFF
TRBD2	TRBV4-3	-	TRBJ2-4	TGCGCCAGCAGCCTCGGACTAGCGGGCGAAGGGTTAGACATTCAGTACTTC	CASSLGLAGEGLDIQYF
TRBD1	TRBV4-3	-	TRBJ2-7	TGCGCCAGCAGCCAAGACCGACAGGGCGGCTACGAGCAGTACTTC	CASSQDRQGGYEQYF
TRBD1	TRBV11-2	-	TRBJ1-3	TGTGCCAGCAGCCCGGACAGGGGGCCTGGAAACACCATATATTTT	CASSPDRGPGNTIYF
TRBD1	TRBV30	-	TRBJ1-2	TGTGCCTGGAGTCCCGCGGACAGGACTAACTATGGCTACACCTTC	CAWSPADRTNYGYTF
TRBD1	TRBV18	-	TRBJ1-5	TGTGCCAGCTCATCAAGGGACAGGGTTAGCAATCAGCCCCAGCATTTT	CASSSRDRVSNQPQHF
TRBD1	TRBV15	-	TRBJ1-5	TGTGCCACCAGACCAGACAGGGGAGCTGCGGAGCCCCAGCATTTT	CATRPDRGAAEPQHF
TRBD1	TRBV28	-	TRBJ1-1	TGTGCCAGCAGTGTACGACAGGGGGGTCTAGCTTTCTTT	CASSVRQGGLAFF
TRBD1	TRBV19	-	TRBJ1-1	TGTGCCAGTAGTGTCACAGGGGGCACTGAAGCTTTCTTT	CASSVTGGTEAFF
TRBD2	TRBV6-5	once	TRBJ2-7	TGTGCCAGCAGCCCGGGACTACAACTAGAGCAGTACTTC	CASSPGLQLEQYF
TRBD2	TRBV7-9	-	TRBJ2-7	TGTGCCAGCAGCGCAGGAGGTCTAGCGGCAAAAAGCTCCTACGAGCAGTACTTC	CASSAGGLAAKSSYEQYF
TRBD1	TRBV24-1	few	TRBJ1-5	TGTGCCACCAGTGACCCTACAGGGGCCCCCAATCAGCCCCAGCATTTT	CATSDPTGAPNQPQHF
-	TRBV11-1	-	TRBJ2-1	TGTGCCAGCAGCTTGGGGGGGCTTTACAATGAGCAGTTCTTC	CASSLGGLYNEQFF
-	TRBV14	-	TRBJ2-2	TGTGCCAGCAGTCAAGTGAGGGGGACCGGGGAGCTGTTTTTT	CASSQVRGTGELFF
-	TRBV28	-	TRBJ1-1	TGTGCCAGCAGTCCATTATCTGGGCCGGCTGAAGCTTTCTTT	CASSPLSGPAEAFF
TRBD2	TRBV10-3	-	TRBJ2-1	TGTGCCATCAGTGAGATAGGACTAGCGGGAAATGAGCAGTTCTTC	CAISEIGLAGNEQFF
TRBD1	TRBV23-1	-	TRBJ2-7	TGCGCCAGCAGTCAATCCGCCCCGGACAGGGGCCGCTCCTACGAGCAGTACTTC	CASSQSAPDRGRSYEQYF